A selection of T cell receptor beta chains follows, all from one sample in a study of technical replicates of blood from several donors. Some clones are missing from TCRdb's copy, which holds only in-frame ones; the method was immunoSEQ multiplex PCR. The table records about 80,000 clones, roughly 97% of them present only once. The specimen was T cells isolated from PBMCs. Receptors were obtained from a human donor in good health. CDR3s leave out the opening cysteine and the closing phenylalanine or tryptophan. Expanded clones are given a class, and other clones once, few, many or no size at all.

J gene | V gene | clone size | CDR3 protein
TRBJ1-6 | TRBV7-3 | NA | ASSSGTGSSPLH
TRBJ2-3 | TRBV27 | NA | ASSSGLSGQVDTQY
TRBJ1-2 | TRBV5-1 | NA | ASSSGQILRILDYGYT
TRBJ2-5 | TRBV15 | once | ATSTYGGRETQY
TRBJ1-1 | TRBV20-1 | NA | SARIVSEAF
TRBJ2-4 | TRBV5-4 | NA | ASSRGQGGNIQY
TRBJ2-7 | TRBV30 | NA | AYLPSRGGYEQY
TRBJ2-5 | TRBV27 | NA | ASSLSLSGRGETQY
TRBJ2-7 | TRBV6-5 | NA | ASARGIPAYEQY
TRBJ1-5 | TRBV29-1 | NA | SVGGVSQPQH
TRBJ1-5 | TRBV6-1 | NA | ASSEVVWSNQPQH
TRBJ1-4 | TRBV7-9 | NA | ASRHAGTATNEKLF
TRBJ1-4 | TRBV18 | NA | ASSPGQSNEKLF
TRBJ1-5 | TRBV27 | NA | ASTTGGNQPQH
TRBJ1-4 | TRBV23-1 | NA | ASSQFQGGSNEKLF
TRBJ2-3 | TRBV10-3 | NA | AAKSGMSTDTQY
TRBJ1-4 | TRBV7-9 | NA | ASSRTVTRGGQPDEKLF
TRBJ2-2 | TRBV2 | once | ARQAESNTGELF
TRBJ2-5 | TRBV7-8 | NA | ASSARDRALWYQETQY
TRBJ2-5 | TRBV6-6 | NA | ASRARQETQY
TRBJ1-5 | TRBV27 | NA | ASSLWGGRFQPQH
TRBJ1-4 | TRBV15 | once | ATSSDRGREKLF
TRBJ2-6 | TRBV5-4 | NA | ASSLGWQAGANVLT